The 30 T cell receptor beta chains below were found in one sample sequenced in a study of blood T cells in healthy people across ages. A second PCR of roughly 7 to 11 cycles used a sample-barcoded 5' primer and a J-beta primer mix. MiXCR, run by TCRdb on the 5' RACE reads, gives a single entry per CDR3 protein. The data show 600,000 to 1,000,000 distinct CDR3 sequences, with 20% to 25% seen just once and 3% to 4% held by the top ten. These data also formed part of another study, on T cells of mothers and their children.

The specimen was blood. The receptor source for this set is a boy between 10 and 17 years old in good health.

There are a few counts of this clonotype. This rearrangement joins TRBV29-1 to TRBJ2-7; 7 nucleotides match TRBD2. Unmatched junction bases numbered 7, after V lost 3 bases and J lost 5 bases. Germline assignment: CDR1 SQVTM and CDR2 ANQGSEA. This CDR3 spans 13 amino acids. The CDR3 coding sequence is TGCAGCGTTGAGGGGGAGGGTTCGAACGAGCAGTACTTC. Its protein is CSVEGEGSNEQYF.

Notes on this clonotype: One end of the junction does not line up with germline, which may come from a read error. The chain links TRBV20-1 to TRBJ2-1; 8 bases line up with TRBD2. The CDR3 consists of 14 residues. Germline CDR1 reads DFQATT; CDR2 reads SNEGSKA (reference sequence). The CDR3 DNA sequence: TGCAGTACTAGAGCGAGCGGGGGAAGGAATGAGCAGTTCTTC. Translated, it gives CSTRASGGRNEQFF.

This clonotype was counted between two and nine times. This chain links TRBV10-3 with TRBJ2-7; D is ambiguous. V lost 2 bases to trimming and J lost 3 bases, with 17 bases between them. Germline V CDR1 and CDR2: ENHRY, SYGVKD. CDR3 size: 16 residues. The DNA for the CDR3 is TGTGCCATCAGTGAGGACTCGGGCTCCCTTTACTACGAGCAGTACTTC. Translated: CAISEDSGSLYYEQYF.

The chain has TRBV7-9 and TRBJ1-2; D not resolved. Germline values: CDR1 SEHNR, CDR2 FQNEAQ (reference sequence). Trimming took 1 base from V and 8 from J, leaving 14 bases between them. This CDR3 comprises 14 residues. For the CDR3, the DNA is TGTGCCAGCAGCTTAGACAGTCCTCTATCCGGCTACACCTTC. Protein product: CASSLDSPLSGYTF.

The sample holds a few counts of this clonotype. This sequence joins TRBV4-3 and TRBJ2-7; 8 nucleotides line up with TRBD1. This CDR3 contains 14 residues. Germline V gives CDR1 LGHNA, CDR2 YSLEER. Germline trimming cut 4 bases from V and 6 bases from J; bases unmatched to any gene: 8. CDR3 sequence: CASSLRTGLGEQYF. The CDR3 region has the DNA TGCGCCAGCAGCCTAAGGACAGGGTTGGGCGAGCAGTACTTC.

This clonotype has just a few counts. The CDR3 carries no conserved terminal phenylalanine or tryptophan, so it likely arises from a read error. The chain has TRBV9 and TRBJ2-7; 8 bases are shared with TRBD1. Germline V lookup: CDR1 SGDLS, CDR2 YYNGEE. V lost 4 bases and J lost 2; bases outside the gene matches: 8. CDR3 length equals 15 residues. The CDR3 protein is CASSIGQGFTYEQYL. In DNA form, the CDR3 reads TGTGCCAGCAGCATCGGACAGGGCTTTACCTACGAGCAGTACCTC.

The chain couples TRBV28 to TRBJ1-4; 9 nucleotides match TRBD1. The trim removed 4 bases at V and 7 bases at J, leaving 7 bases unmatched. Germline V CDR1 and CDR2: MDHEN, SYDVKM. The CDR3 is made up of 15 amino acids. The CDR3 DNA reads as TGTGCCAGCAGTTCACTACAGGGGGCAGGTGAAAAACTGTTTTTT. It translates to CASSSLQGAGEKLFF.

This clonotype was seen only a few times. This chain connects TRBV12-3 or TRBV12-4 to TRBJ1-2; D is unresolved. The length of the CDR3 is 13 residues. Trimming removed 8 bases at V and 6 bases at J, with 16 bases between. As DNA, the CDR3 is TGTGCCAGCTTATACGGTGGGGAGGATGGCTACACCTTC. It translates to CASLYGGEDGYTF.

This clonotype occurred a few times. The chain recombines TRBV7-2 with TRBJ2-5; D gene uncertain. Trimming left V 5 bases short and J 7 bases short, with 14 bases between. The CDR3 totals 13 residues. Germline assignment: CDR1 SGHTA and CDR2 FQGNSA. The CDR3 protein is CASSRFLAGTQYF. CDR3 in DNA: TGTGCCAGCAGCCGTTTTCTCGCCGGGACCCAGTACTTC.

The V call is TRBV20-1, the J call TRBJ2-5, with D maybe TRBD2 (6 bases). The DNA end lines up better with TRBJ2-7; the J call may be wrong. From germline, CDR1 is DFQATT and CDR2 SNEGSKA (reference sequence). This CDR3 region has 13 residues. The CDR3 nucleotides are TGCAGTGCTATTCCGGGAGTGTCCTACGAGCAGTACTTC. It encodes CSAIPGVSYEQYF.

The CDR3 here is CSVSYETQYF. The CDR3 DNA reads as TGCAGCGTTTCATATGAGACCCAGTACTTC. This rearrangement joins TRBV29-1 to TRBJ2-5; the D is unclear. The V gene's germline CDR1 is SQVTM and CDR2 ANQGSEA. This CDR3 has 10 amino acids. The V gene lost 5 bases and the J gene lost 5 bases, with 6 bases spanning the gap.

A few counts support this clonotype. The rearrangement uses TRBV9 and TRBJ2-2; maybe TRBD2 (5 bases). The V end lost 7 bases, the J end lost 6 bases, and 7 bases lay between the germline ends. Germline V gene lookup returns CDR1 SGDLS and CDR2 YYNGEE. The CDR3 length is 11 residues. The CDR3 DNA follows: TGTGCCAGCCACGGGGCCGGGGAGCTGTTTTTT. Residues: CASHGAGELFF.

J is TRBJ2-5 and V is TRBV6-6, with a tentative D call TRBD2 (6 bases). The J call may be mistaken, given a closer DNA end match to TRBJ2-1. Germline V gene lookup returns CDR1 MNHNY and CDR2 SVGAGI (reference sequence). The CDR3 runs 12 residues. This CDR3 is CASGGGRDEQFF. The CDR3 coding sequence is TGTGCCAGTGGAGGAGGGAGAGATGAGCAGTTCTTC.

This clonotype has more than one count but fewer than ten. The V and J genes are TRBV20-1 and TRBJ2-5; D unclear. The germline gives CDR1 DFQATT, CDR2 SNEGSKA (reference sequence). V shed 4 bases and J shed 3 bases, with 12 bases lying between them. The CDR3 has 13 amino acids. The CDR3 loop is CSAMGLDEETQYF. CDR3 coding DNA: TGCAGTGCTATGGGTCTAGACGAAGAGACCCAGTACTTC.

The genes are TRBV2 and TRBJ2-1; tentatively, D is TRBD1 (6 bases). V gave up 7 bases and J gave up 9 bases, with 13 bases separating them. CDR1 and CDR2 (germline): SNHLY, FYNNEI. The length of the CDR3 is 12 residues. The CDR3 DNA reads as TGTGCCAGCAACATCGGACAGAGTGAGCAGTTCTTC. This sequence encodes CASNIGQSEQFF.

This clonotype was counted only a few times. The rearrangement joins TRBV29-1 to TRBJ2-1, with TRBD1 as a possible D gene (6 bases). V was clipped by 6 bases and J by 0 bases, with 12 bases between them. This CDR3 has 14 amino acids. The V gene's germline CDR1 is SQVTM and CDR2 ANQGSEA. The CDR3 sequence is CSVGDTSSYNEQFF. CDR3 nucleotide sequence: TGCAGCGTGGGGGACACCAGCTCCTACAATGAGCAGTTCTTC.

V usage is TRBV27 and J usage is TRBJ2-1; a weak D match, TRBD1 (6 bases). CDR3 length: 18 amino acids. Per germline, CDR1 MNHEY and CDR2 SMNVEV (reference sequence). V lost 0 bases to trimming and J lost 0 bases, with 15 bases between them. The chain's CDR3 is CASSLSGWGQSSYNEQFF. The CDR3 coding sequence is TGTGCCAGCAGTTTATCAGGGTGGGGGCAGAGCTCCTACAATGAGCAGTTCTTC.

This sequence joins TRBV6-2 or TRBV6-3 and TRBJ1-2; D call uncertain. The CDR3 is 14 residues long. The V end was cut by 2 bases, the J end by 3 bases, with 10 bases between. The V gene's germline CDR1 is MNHEY and CDR2 SVGEGT. CDR3 sequence reads: CASSYRDLDYGYTF. CDR3 nucleotides: TGTGCCAGCAGTTACAGGGATTTGGACTATGGCTACACCTTC.

This clonotype was picked up a small number of times. V usage is TRBV5-1 and J usage is TRBJ2-2; D perhaps matches TRBD1 (6 bases). The CDR3 contains 16 residues. The germline V and J ends were trimmed by 4 bases and 0 bases, with 13 bases remaining between them. Germline lookup yields CDR1 SGHRS and CDR2 YFSETQ. The DNA for the CDR3 is TGCGCCAGCAGCGAATCCGACAGGACGAACACCGGGGAGCTGTTTTTT. This sequence encodes CASSESDRTNTGELFF.

This clonotype turned up a few times. The gene calls are TRBV15 and TRBJ2-7; 7 nucleotides agree with TRBD1. The germline CDR1 and CDR2 sequences are LNHNV and YYDKDF (reference sequence). The V and J ends lost 0 bases and 2 bases, in that order; junction bases with no gene match: 4. This CDR3 spans 15 amino acids. The CDR3 sequence: CATSRDKGAPYEQYF. CDR3 DNA sequence: TGTGCCACCAGCAGAGATAAGGGGGCCCCCTACGAGCAGTACTTC.

The V gene is TRBV12-3 or TRBV12-4, the J gene TRBJ2-6, with D unresolved. This CDR3 has 15 residues. The V end was cut by 7 bases, the J end by 4 bases, with 14 bases between. The CDR3 is CASTFGVPGANVLTF. As DNA, the CDR3 is TGTGCCAGCACCTTCGGAGTACCCGGGGCCAACGTCCTGACTTTC.

V and J are TRBV28 and TRBJ2-5; D is uncertain. The CDR3 has 11 residues. V was cut by 9 bases and J by 12 bases, with 17 bases left in between. Germline loops: CDR1 MDHEN, CDR2 SYDVKM. The CDR3 protein is CASQESSTKYF. CDR3 DNA sequence: TGTGCCAGTCAGGAATCTTCTACTAAGTACTTC.

The gene calls are TRBV5-4 and TRBJ2-5, with 9 bases identical to TRBD2. The CDR3 loop spans 15 amino acids. Germline assignment: CDR1 SGHNT and CDR2 YYREEE (reference sequence). J lost 4 bases, V lost 1 base, and 5 bases had no gene match. The CDR3 DNA sequence: TGTGCCAGCAGCTTGAGAGGCGGGGGGGGAGAGACCCAGTACTTC. As protein: CASSLRGGGGETQYF. The entire variable domain, with the rest obtained from reference TRBV5-4 and TRBJ2-5, is as follows: ETGVTQSPTHLIKTRGQQVTLRCSSQSGHNTVSWYQQALGQGPQFIFQYYREEENGRGNFPPRFSGLQFPNYSSELNVNALELDDSALYLCASSLRGGGGETQYFGPGTRLLVL.

V is TRBV20-1 and J is TRBJ2-1; 11 bases are a match to TRBD2. CDR3 length: 16 amino acids. Trimming removed 5 bases from V and 4 bases from J; junction bases left unmatched: 10. Germline loops: CDR1 DFQATT, CDR2 SNEGSKA (reference sequence). CDR3 in DNA: TGCAGTGCTCCACACCCACTAGCGGGAGATTACAATGAGCAGTTCTTC. Protein sequence: CSAPHPLAGDYNEQFF.

This clonotype was counted only a few times. The chain recombines TRBV19 with TRBJ2-7, with D possibly matching TRBD1 (6 bases). Trimming left V 3 bases short and J 1 base short, with 13 bases between. CDR3 length: 15 amino acids. Germline V gene sequence: CDR1 LNHDA, CDR2 SQIVND (reference sequence). The CDR3 here is CASSIKGEISYEQYF. The DNA of the CDR3 is TGTGCCAGTAGTATTAAGGGGGAAATTTCCTACGAGCAGTACTTC.

In this sample, this clonotype turned up once. The chain combines TRBV20-1 with TRBJ2-1; TRBD1 matches 10 bases. The CDR3 extends over 15 amino acids. Germline values: CDR1 DFQATT, CDR2 SNEGSKA (reference sequence). The J segment lost 3 bases and the V segment lost 0 bases, leaving 2 bases of the junction unmatched. CDR3 coding DNA: TGCAGTGCTAGAGATCGGGACAGGGGCTACAATGAGCAGTTCTTC. It specifies CSARDRDRGYNEQFF.

The chain links TRBV4-3 to TRBJ2-5, with D perhaps TRBD1 (6 bases). The last part of the DNA fits TRBJ2-7 better; the J call may be wrong. CDR1 and CDR2 (germline): LGHNA, YSLEER. CDR3 size: 15 residues. CDR3 nucleotide sequence: TGCGCCAGCAGCCAATCACAGGGAATTTACTACGAGCAGTACTTC. Residues: CASSQSQGIYYEQYF.

The J gene is TRBJ1-1, the V gene TRBV2; D remains unclear. V lost 2 bases, J lost 4 bases, and 11 bases lay in between. CDR1 is SNHLY and CDR2 is FYNNEI in the germline V gene. The CDR3 length is 14 residues. The CDR3 region has the DNA TGTGCCAGCAGTGAAAATGGACCGAGCACTGAAGCTTTCTTT. This sequence encodes CASSENGPSTEAFF. Based on the CDR3 plus reference TRBV2 and TRBJ1-1, the full variable domain is EPEVTQTPSHQVTQMGQEVILRCVPISNHLYFYWYRQILGQKVEFLVSFYNNEISEKSEIFDDQFSVERPDGSNFTLKIRSTKLEDSAMYFCASSENGPSTEAFFGQGTRLTVV.

The genes are TRBV20-1 and TRBJ2-3, with 13 nucleotides matching TRBD2. J lost 8 bases, V lost 5 bases, and 16 bases had no gene match. The CDR3 spans 17 residues. CDR1 DFQATT and CDR2 SNEGSKA come from the germline V gene (reference sequence). The CDR3 loop is CSAPDALLAGGPATQYF. CDR3 bases: TGCAGTGCTCCCGACGCGTTACTAGCGGGAGGGCCGGCTACGCAGTATTTT.

This rearrangement joins TRBV28 to TRBJ2-7, with TRBD2 matching over 13 bases. In germline, CDR1 is MDHEN, CDR2 SYDVKM. CDR3 size: 17 residues. Losses at the gene ends were 1 base for V and 4 bases for J; bases not matched to a gene: 7. CDR3 in DNA: TGTGCCAGCAGTTTATCCGGGGGGACTAGCGGGATTTACGAGCAGTACTTC. This codes for CASSLSGGTSGIYEQYF.